This is a list of T cell receptor beta chains from one sample in a study of cytomegalovirus exposure and HLA in healthy donors. Sequenced by immunoSEQ multiplex PCR; TCRdb stores in-frame clones only, minus some. The sample includes more than 90,000 clones, over 65% of them seen just once. Sequenced sample: PBMCs. Every receptor here comes from a woman aged 45-65 years in good health and CMV-seropositive. Each CDR3 is given with its conserved first and last residue. D genes are given only for firm matches. Where a row states a size, it is once, few, many or the class of an expanded clone; other rows omit it.

j_gene: TRBJ2-3; abundance: once; d_gene: TRBD2; len: 15; v_gene: TRBV30; CDR3nt: TGTGCCTGGAGCCCGGGGGGGAAGAGGACAGATACGCAGTATTTT; CDR3aa: CAWSPGGKRTDTQYF
j_gene: TRBJ1-1; abundance: once; d_gene: .; len: 13; v_gene: TRBV2; CDR3nt: TGTGCCAGCAGCGATGGGACAAAGCCTGAAGCTTTCTTT; CDR3aa: CASSDGTKPEAFF
j_gene: TRBJ2-3; abundance: .; d_gene: TRBD2; len: 15; v_gene: TRBV7-3; CDR3nt: TGTGCCAGCAGCCGAACTAGCGAAAGCACAGATACGCAGTATTTT; CDR3aa: CASSRTSESTDTQYF
j_gene: TRBJ2-7; abundance: .; d_gene: TRBD2; len: 15; v_gene: TRBV9; CDR3nt: TGTGCCAGCAGCGTAGCTACGGGACTAACGTACGAGCAGTACTTC; CDR3aa: CASSVATGLTYEQYF
j_gene: TRBJ1-2; abundance: .; d_gene: .; len: 13; v_gene: TRBV11-2; CDR3nt: TGTGCCAGCAGCTTAGGCGGGGTCCAGGGCTACACCTTC; CDR3aa: CASSLGGVQGYTF
j_gene: TRBJ2-1; abundance: .; d_gene: .; len: 12; v_gene: TRBV30; CDR3nt: TGTGCCTGGAATCGGGATAGCGGAGAGCAGTTCTTC; CDR3aa: CAWNRDSGEQFF
j_gene: TRBJ1-2; abundance: .; d_gene: TRBD1; len: 15; v_gene: TRBV7-9; CDR3nt: TGTGCCAGCAGCTTACCCGGGACAGGGATTTATGGCTACACCTTC; CDR3aa: CASSLPGTGIYGYTF
j_gene: TRBJ1-4; abundance: .; d_gene: .; len: 16; v_gene: TRBV4-3; CDR3nt: TGCGCCAGCAGCCAAGATTTAGGGGTTCCCGATGAAAAACTGTTTTTT; CDR3aa: CASSQDLGVPDEKLFF
j_gene: TRBJ1-2; abundance: .; d_gene: TRBD1; len: 14; v_gene: TRBV10-3; CDR3nt: TGTGCCATCAGTGGCAGGGGGACTAACTATGGCTACACCTTC; CDR3aa: CAISGRGTNYGYTF
j_gene: TRBJ1-2; abundance: .; d_gene: TRBD1; len: 14; v_gene: TRBV30; CDR3nt: TGTGCCTGTAAAGGACAGGGAACTAACTATGGCTACACCTTC; CDR3aa: CACKGQGTNYGYTF
j_gene: TRBJ2-2; abundance: .; d_gene: .; len: 17; v_gene: TRBV4-1; CDR3nt: TGCGCCAGCAGCCAAGATACTCCTAATTTCAACACCGGGGAGCTGTTTTTT; CDR3aa: CASSQDTPNFNTGELFF
j_gene: TRBJ2-1; abundance: medium-sized; d_gene: .; len: 17; v_gene: TRBV4-3; CDR3nt: TGCGCCAGCAGCCAAGTGGTCCTAGTTTTATCCTACAATGAGCAGTTCTTC; CDR3aa: CASSQVVLVLSYNEQFF
j_gene: TRBJ1-5; abundance: once; d_gene: TRBD1; len: 14; v_gene: TRBV2; CDR3nt: TGTGCCAGTAGGACAGGAGAGATGGGTCAGCCCCAGCATTTT; CDR3aa: CASRTGEMGQPQHF
j_gene: TRBJ1-5; abundance: few; d_gene: .; len: 15; v_gene: TRBV6-5; CDR3nt: TGTGCCAGCAGTTACGCACAGGGAGATGGTCAGCCCCAGCATTTT; CDR3aa: CASSYAQGDGQPQHF
j_gene: TRBJ2-3; abundance: .; d_gene: TRBD2; len: 16; v_gene: TRBV18; CDR3nt: TGTGCCAGCTCCGCACTAGCGGGGGGTGTCACAGATACGCAGTATTTT; CDR3aa: CASSALAGGVTDTQYF
j_gene: TRBJ1-6; abundance: few; d_gene: .; len: 18; v_gene: TRBV9; CDR3nt: TGTGCCAGCAGCGTAGGACTCCCGGAAGGCCCCTATAATTCACCCCTCCACTTT; CDR3aa: CASSVGLPEGPYNSPLHF
j_gene: TRBJ1-5; abundance: .; d_gene: TRBD1; len: 15; v_gene: TRBV2; CDR3nt: TGTGCCAGCAGTGAAGAGTACAGGGGGCTTCAGCCCCAGCATTTT; CDR3aa: CASSEEYRGLQPQHF
j_gene: TRBJ2-7; abundance: .; d_gene: TRBD1; len: 14; v_gene: TRBV6-6; CDR3nt: TGTGCCAGCAGTTACGGAGGACAGGGCTACGAGCAGTACTTC; CDR3aa: CASSYGGQGYEQYF
j_gene: TRBJ2-1; abundance: .; d_gene: .; len: 10; v_gene: TRBV6-5; CDR3nt: TGTGCCAGTGGGGAGAATGAGCAGTTCTTC; CDR3aa: CASGENEQFF
j_gene: TRBJ1-1; abundance: .; d_gene: .; len: 15; v_gene: TRBV7-6; CDR3nt: TGTGCCAGCAGTCCTCTGGACGGCGGGGGGTCTGAAGCTTTCTTT; CDR3aa: CASSPLDGGGSEAFF
j_gene: TRBJ2-2; abundance: .; d_gene: TRBD2; len: 18; v_gene: TRBV4-2; CDR3nt: TGTGCCAGCAGCCTGGGGCTAGCGGGGACCACGAACACCGGGGAGCTGTTTTTT; CDR3aa: CASSLGLAGTTNTGELFF
j_gene: TRBJ1-5; abundance: .; d_gene: .; len: 12; v_gene: TRBV19; CDR3nt: TGTGCCAGTAGACAGTCTAATCAGCCCCAGCATTTT; CDR3aa: CASRQSNQPQHF
j_gene: TRBJ2-3; abundance: .; d_gene: .; len: 14; v_gene: TRBV9; CDR3nt: TGTGCCAGCAGCGTCTCCACCGGTGAGGGTACGCAGTATTTT; CDR3aa: CASSVSTGEGTQYF
j_gene: TRBJ2-1; abundance: .; d_gene: TRBD2; len: 11; v_gene: TRBV20-1; CDR3nt: TGCAGTGCTACCGGGACTAGCGGGGAGTTCTTC; CDR3aa: CSATGTSGEFF
j_gene: TRBJ1-1; abundance: .; d_gene: .; len: 13; v_gene: TRBV29-1; CDR3nt: TGCAGCTCCTACAGGGCGCAAAACACTGAAGCTTTCTTT; CDR3aa: CSSYRAQNTEAFF
j_gene: TRBJ1-6; abundance: once; d_gene: .; len: 19; v_gene: TRBV7-6; CDR3nt: TGTGCCAGCAGCTTAGCAGGCCCCACAGGGAGCTCCTATAATTCACCCCTCCACTTT; CDR3aa: CASSLAGPTGSSYNSPLHF
j_gene: TRBJ1-4; abundance: .; d_gene: .; len: 18; v_gene: TRBV7-2; CDR3nt: TGTGCCAGCAGCTTAGGCAGGGGCGGAATTTACACTAATGAAAAACTGTTTTTT; CDR3aa: CASSLGRGGIYTNEKLFF
j_gene: TRBJ1-2; abundance: .; d_gene: .; len: 15; v_gene: TRBV6-4; CDR3nt: TGTGCCAGCAGCCCAGTATCCGGGACAACCTATGGCTACACCTTC; CDR3aa: CASSPVSGTTYGYTF
j_gene: TRBJ2-7; abundance: .; d_gene: TRBD1; len: 14; v_gene: TRBV30; CDR3nt: TGTGCCTGGACCCCCCTCGACAGGGCCCCCGAGCAGTACTTC; CDR3aa: CAWTPLDRAPEQYF
j_gene: TRBJ2-7; abundance: .; d_gene: TRBD2; len: 15; v_gene: TRBV10-1; CDR3nt: TGCGCCAGCAGCGACCCCGGCGGGGGGGCCTACGAGCAGTACTTC; CDR3aa: CASSDPGGGAYEQYF
j_gene: TRBJ1-5; abundance: .; d_gene: .; len: 13; v_gene: TRBV19; CDR3nt: TGTGCCAGTGAGGGCTCTGGCAATCAGCCCCAGCATTTT; CDR3aa: CASEGSGNQPQHF
j_gene: TRBJ2-1; abundance: .; d_gene: TRBD1; len: 11; v_gene: TRBV19; CDR3nt: TGTGCCAGTAGTATCCGGGACAGGGCGTTCTTC; CDR3aa: CASSIRDRAFF
j_gene: TRBJ1-1; abundance: .; d_gene: TRBD1; len: 13; v_gene: TRBV29-1; CDR3nt: TGCAGCGTTGCCTCTGAGGACAGGGTTGAAGCTTTCTTT; CDR3aa: CSVASEDRVEAFF
j_gene: TRBJ2-1; abundance: few; d_gene: TRBD2; len: 15; v_gene: TRBV7-3; CDR3nt: TGTGCCAGCAGCTGGCGGGAGTCAGGCTACAATGAGCAGTTCTTC; CDR3aa: CASSWRESGYNEQFF
j_gene: TRBJ1-1; abundance: .; d_gene: TRBD1; len: 14; v_gene: TRBV28; CDR3nt: TGTGCCAGCAGTCCGGGACAGAAGAACACTGAAGCTTTCTTT; CDR3aa: CASSPGQKNTEAFF
j_gene: TRBJ2-2; abundance: .; d_gene: .; len: 16; v_gene: TRBV19; CDR3nt: TGTGCCAGTAGTATCTTAGGGGGGGTAAACACCGGGGAGCTGTTTTTT; CDR3aa: CASSILGGVNTGELFF
j_gene: TRBJ1-5; abundance: few; d_gene: TRBD1; len: 16; v_gene: TRBV28; CDR3nt: TGTGCCAGCAGCGGTGACAGGGGGCGTAGCAATCAGCCCCAGCATTTT; CDR3aa: CASSGDRGRSNQPQHF
j_gene: TRBJ2-7; abundance: .; d_gene: .; len: 13; v_gene: TRBV27; CDR3nt: TGTGCCAGCAGACTCCAGGGCAGCAACGAGCAGTACTTC; CDR3aa: CASRLQGSNEQYF
j_gene: TRBJ1-1; abundance: few; d_gene: .; len: 19; v_gene: TRBV4-1; CDR3nt: TGCGCCAGCAGCCAGGGGATGGCTATGGTACTGTATTCCGTCGGGGGAGCTTTCTTT; CDR3aa: CASSQGMAMVLYSVGGAFF
j_gene: TRBJ2-5; abundance: .; d_gene: TRBD1; len: 15; v_gene: TRBV28; CDR3nt: TGTGCCAGCAGTCCCTCGGGGACAGGGGGAGAGACCCAGTACTTC; CDR3aa: CASSPSGTGGETQYF
j_gene: TRBJ2-2; abundance: .; d_gene: .; len: 13; v_gene: TRBV6-5; CDR3nt: TGTGCCAGCAGTCAGGGAAACACCGGGGAGCTGTTTTTT; CDR3aa: CASSQGNTGELFF
j_gene: TRBJ2-2; abundance: .; d_gene: TRBD1; len: 16; v_gene: TRBV9; CDR3nt: TGTGCCAGCAGCGCGTCAGGGGGCGCCAGCACCGGGGAGCTGTTTTTT; CDR3aa: CASSASGGASTGELFF
j_gene: TRBJ1-6; abundance: .; d_gene: .; len: 14; v_gene: TRBV7-9; CDR3nt: TGTGCCAGCACCCGGGACTGGGATAATTCACCCCTCCACTTT; CDR3aa: CASTRDWDNSPLHF
j_gene: TRBJ1-2; abundance: .; d_gene: TRBD1; len: 15; v_gene: TRBV6-1; CDR3nt: TGTGCCAGCATCCAACAGGGGGCGCCTAACTATGGCTACACCTTC; CDR3aa: CASIQQGAPNYGYTF
j_gene: TRBJ1-1; abundance: few; d_gene: .; len: 16; v_gene: TRBV5-8; CDR3nt: TGTGCCAGCAGCTTTCCTGGAACAGGGTCGAGAACTGAAGCTTTCTTT; CDR3aa: CASSFPGTGSRTEAFF
j_gene: TRBJ1-2; abundance: .; d_gene: .; len: 15; v_gene: TRBV19; CDR3nt: TGTGCCAGTAGTATGTCCGTAGGGGGAAACTATGGCTACACCTTC; CDR3aa: CASSMSVGGNYGYTF
j_gene: TRBJ2-7; abundance: .; d_gene: TRBD2; len: 15; v_gene: TRBV7-2; CDR3nt: TGTGCCAGCAGCTTAGCTGAGGCAGTCTCAGCGGGGGAGTACTTC; CDR3aa: CASSLAEAVSAGEYF
j_gene: TRBJ2-5; abundance: .; d_gene: TRBD1; len: 15; v_gene: TRBV5-4; CDR3nt: TGTGCCAGCAGCGCATCCGGGACAGGGTACGAGACCCAGTACTTC; CDR3aa: CASSASGTGYETQYF
j_gene: TRBJ1-5; abundance: once; d_gene: TRBD1; len: 16; v_gene: TRBV18; CDR3nt: TGTGCCAGCTCCGGCGGGACAGGCGATAGCAATCAGCCCCAGCATTTT; CDR3aa: CASSGGTGDSNQPQHF
j_gene: TRBJ1-2; abundance: .; d_gene: .; len: 14; v_gene: TRBV5-4; CDR3nt: TGTGCCAGCAGCTTGTGGGTGGACACCTATGGCTACACCTTC; CDR3aa: CASSLWVDTYGYTF
j_gene: TRBJ2-3; abundance: .; d_gene: TRBD2; len: 17; v_gene: TRBV4-2; CDR3nt: TGTGCCAGCAGCCAAGAGACTAGCGGGGGGGCGGGAGATACGCAGTATTTT; CDR3aa: CASSQETSGGAGDTQYF
j_gene: TRBJ1-6; abundance: .; d_gene: TRBD1; len: 16; v_gene: TRBV6-6; CDR3nt: TGTGCCAGCACCTCGGGGACAGGGGGTTTGAATTCACCCCTCCACTTT; CDR3aa: CASTSGTGGLNSPLHF
j_gene: TRBJ2-7; abundance: .; d_gene: .; len: 14; v_gene: TRBV11-2; CDR3nt: TGTGCCAGCAGCTTAGTCCCCGGGGTCTACGAGCAGTACTTC; CDR3aa: CASSLVPGVYEQYF
j_gene: TRBJ1-2; abundance: .; d_gene: TRBD1; len: 14; v_gene: TRBV30; CDR3nt: TGTGCCTGGAGCCCACCGACAGGGAACTATGGCTACACCTTC; CDR3aa: CAWSPPTGNYGYTF
j_gene: TRBJ2-2; abundance: .; d_gene: .; len: 14; v_gene: TRBV6-5; CDR3nt: TGTGCCAGCCATACTAGTGCGAACACCGGGGAGCTGTTTTTT; CDR3aa: CASHTSANTGELFF
j_gene: TRBJ2-6; abundance: .; d_gene: TRBD2; len: 18; v_gene: TRBV7-9; CDR3nt: TGTGCCAGCAGCTTAGGGGGAGGGCCTCCGGGAGGGGCCAACGTCCTGACTTTC; CDR3aa: CASSLGGGPPGGANVLTF
j_gene: TRBJ2-7; abundance: .; d_gene: TRBD2; len: 16; v_gene: TRBV29-1; CDR3nt: TGCAGCGTTGAGGTTAGCGGGGGCACGACGTCCTACGAGCAGTACTTC; CDR3aa: CSVEVSGGTTSYEQYF
j_gene: TRBJ1-4; abundance: once; d_gene: .; len: 16; v_gene: TRBV28; CDR3nt: TGTGCCAGCACCTCAGGAGGGGAAGTGACTAATGAAAAACTGTTTTTT; CDR3aa: CASTSGGEVTNEKLFF
j_gene: TRBJ1-3; abundance: few; d_gene: .; len: 16; v_gene: TRBV7-2; CDR3nt: TGTGCCAGCAGCTTAGGAGCAGCGAGCTCTGGAAACACCATATATTTT; CDR3aa: CASSLGAASSGNTIYF